A single sample gave rise to the 3 T cell receptor beta chains below, sequenced in a study of blood T cell repertoires in COVID-19. The repertoire was sequenced with immunoSEQ multiplex PCR; TCRdb's copy has only in-frame clones and lacks some. Found here are 140,000 to 150,000 clones, roughly 82% of them singletons; the top ten hold about 15%. Sequencing was carried out using peripheral blood. These TCRs come from a human donor with acute or convalescent COVID-19. The donor label of this sample is uncertain.

This clone was observed a few times. The CDR3 DNA is TGCAGCGTTGACGGGACAGGGGGTGATGGGACTGAAGCTTTCTTT. Its translation is CSVDGTGGDGTEAFF. The chain uses TRBV29-1 and TRBJ1-1, with 11 bases fitting TRBD1. CDR3 length: 15 amino acids. The J segment lost 5 bases and the V segment lost 3 bases, leaving 8 bases of the junction unmatched. Germline CDR1 is SQVTM and CDR2 is ANQGSEA.

V and J are TRBV19 and TRBJ1-1; D might be TRBD1 (5 bases). This CDR3 is 17 amino acids long. CDR1 and CDR2 (germline): LNHDA, SQIVND (reference sequence). V lost 3 bases and J 4 bases, leaving 21 bases between the germline ends. DNA of the CDR3: TGTGCCAGTAGTATTGGGGTGAATAGGGGCTTGGGCACTGAAGCTTTCTTT. It encodes CASSIGVNRGLGTEAFF.

V usage is TRBV18 and J usage is TRBJ1-5; 9 nucleotides match TRBD1. The CDR3 length is 16 residues. Germline trimming cut 0 bases from V and 3 bases from J; bases unmatched to any gene: 3. Germline assignment: CDR1 KGHSH and CDR2 LQKENI. The CDR3 bases are TGTGCCAGCTCACCACCGGACAGGGGATTCAATCAGCCCCAGCATTTT. Its translation: CASSPPDRGFNQPQHF.